A single sample gave rise to the 17 T cell receptor beta chains below, sequenced in a study of shared clonotypes between healthy human individuals. TCRdb's copy holds only in-frame clones and misses some; the assay was immunoSEQ multiplex PCR. The data contain about 730,000 clones, 72% of them seen just once; the ten biggest clones take up about 1.7%. Sequencing input: memory CD4+ T cells sorted from blood. Subset specified: CD45RA-negative fraction. These receptors came from a woman aged 25 to 39 in good health.

Concerning this clone: A much larger clone is a single base away; this may be a read error. The rearrangement joins TRBV11-1 to TRBJ2-7; unclear D gene. CDR1 and CDR2 (germline): SGHAT, FQDESV (reference sequence). V was shortened by 1 base and J by 4 bases, with 5 bases between the two germline ends. The CDR3 runs to 12 residues. For the CDR3, the DNA is TGTGCCAGCAGCTTAGATAGATACGAGCAGTACTTC. Protein sequence: CASSLDRYEQYF.

This clone appeared many times. V gene TRBV6-5 combines with J gene TRBJ2-5, with D perhaps matching TRBD1 (5 bases). Germline assignment: CDR1 MNHEY and CDR2 SVGAGI. There are 15 residues in the CDR3. V dropped 10 bases and J dropped 5 bases, with 23 bases sitting between them. This chain's CDR3 is CAIARTGAYAETQYF. The CDR3 coding sequence is TGTGCCATCGCCAGAACTGGGGCCTACGCGGAGACCCAGTACTTC.

The J gene is TRBJ2-1, the V gene TRBV10-1; TRBD2 matches 11 bases. Germline V gene lookup returns CDR1 WNHNN and CDR2 SYGVQD (reference sequence). CDR3 length: 16 residues. V shed 4 bases and J 0 bases; nucleotides not matched to a gene: 2. CDR3 DNA: TGCGCCAGCAGTGGAACTAGCGGGAGCTCCTACAATGAGCAGTTCTTC. It yields the protein CASSGTSGSSYNEQFF.

CDR3 coding DNA: TGTGCCAGTAGTCTCGAAAGTAGTATAGATCGTATACGAAATTATGGCTACACCTTC. This codes for CASSLESSIDRIRNYGYTF. V usage is TRBV19 and J usage is TRBJ1-2; unclear D gene. This CDR3 has 19 residues. Germline loops: CDR1 LNHDA, CDR2 SQIVND (reference sequence). Trimming left V 5 bases short and J 5 bases short, with 30 bases between.

The V call is TRBV7-2, the J call TRBJ2-2, with D tentatively TRBD1 or TRBD2 (6 bases each). Looked up from germline, CDR1 is SGHTA and CDR2 is FQGNSA. Trimming took off 4 bases at V and 4 bases at J, with 13 bases between the two ends. The CDR3 is 15 residues long. CDR3 sequence: CASSSTWGATGELFF. Written as DNA, the CDR3 is TGTGCCAGCAGCTCGACATGGGGGGCCACCGGGGAGCTGTTTTTT.

The chain uses TRBV27 and TRBJ2-4; possibly TRBD2 for D (6 bases). V lost 2 bases, J lost 1 base, and 18 bases lay in between. The CDR3 totals 18 residues. Germline CDR1 reads MNHEY; CDR2 reads SMNVEV (reference sequence). CDR3 bases: TGTGCCAGCAGTTTAATCGGTGTGTCGGGAGAGGCCAAAAACATTCAGTACTTC. This codes for CASSLIGVSGEAKNIQYF.

The chain links TRBV28 to TRBJ2-5; TRBD2 is a possible D gene (6 bases). CDR1 and CDR2 (germline): MDHEN, SYDVKM. The V gene lost 4 bases and the J gene lost 5 bases, with 38 bases spanning the gap. CDR3 length: 22 amino acids. The CDR3 region is CASSSPLGGVQYNYYGMETQYF. In DNA, the CDR3 is TGTGCCAGCAGTTCGCCGCTCGGAGGGGTTCAGTATAACTACTATGGGATGGAGACCCAGTACTTC.

The chain couples TRBV7-2 to TRBJ2-1; D remains unclear. The CDR3 sequence is 11 residues long. Germline values: CDR1 SGHTA, CDR2 FQGNSA. The V end was cut by 3 bases, the J end by 12 bases, with 9 bases between. CDR3 sequence: CASSFSVAQFF. The CDR3 nucleotides read TGTGCCAGCAGCTTCTCCGTCGCGCAGTTCTTC. Full variable domain (missing parts from reference TRBV7-2 and TRBJ2-1): GAGVSQSPSNKVTEKGKDVELRCDPISGHTALYWYRQSLGQGLEFLIYFQGNSAPDKSGLPSDRFSAERTGGSVSTLTIQRTQQEDSAVYLCASSFSVAQFFGPGTRLTVL.

This chain connects TRBV19 to TRBJ2-1, with TRBD2 identical over 16 bases. The V and J ends lost 5 bases and 4 bases, in that order; junction bases with no gene match: 11. The length of the CDR3 is 19 residues. Germline CDR1 LNHDA, CDR2 SQIVND (reference sequence). CDR3 amino acids: CASSGQGLAGGLAYNEQFF. Written as DNA, the CDR3 is TGTGCCAGTAGTGGCCAGGGACTAGCGGGAGGGCTGGCGTACAATGAGCAGTTCTTC.

This sequence joins TRBV2 and TRBJ2-2; D is unresolved. Germline CDR1 is SNHLY and CDR2 is FYNNEI. This CDR3 is built from 14 residues. With 3 bases removed from V and 0 bases from J, the gap between germline ends came to 5 bases. This CDR3 is CASSEIANTGELFF. The CDR3 DNA sequence: TGTGCCAGCAGTGAGATTGCGAACACCGGGGAGCTGTTTTTT.

CDR3 sequence (DNA): TGTGCCAGCAGCCTCAGCGGGAGCACAGATACGCAGTATTTT. Its protein is CASSLSGSTDTQYF. The chain carries TRBV7-8 and TRBJ2-3; possible D gene TRBD2, 6 bases. Per the germline V gene, CDR1 is SGHVS and CDR2 is FQNEAQ. The CDR3 loop spans 14 amino acids. Trimming took 5 bases from V and 0 from J, leaving 9 bases between them.

This chain joins TRBV27 and TRBJ1-1; D perhaps matches TRBD1 (5 bases). Trimming left V 5 bases short and J 3 bases short, with 13 bases between. Germline V gene data show CDR1 as MNHEY and CDR2 as SMNVEV (reference sequence). The CDR3 is 14 residues long. The CDR3 DNA follows: TGTGCCAGCAGTCCGTTTTGGGGGGACACTGAAGCTTTCTTT. It translates to CASSPFWGDTEAFF.

The J gene is TRBJ2-3, the V gene TRBV30, with 11 nucleotides matching TRBD1. Germline trimming cut 6 bases from V and 6 bases from J; bases unmatched to any gene: 8. The CDR3 loop spans 14 amino acids. CDR1 and CDR2 from the germline V gene are GTSNPN and SVGIG (reference sequence). The CDR3 loop reads CACPGQGVSDTQYF. In nucleotides, the CDR3 is TGTGCCTGCCCGGGACAGGGGGTGTCGGATACGCAGTATTTT.

The chain employs TRBV11-3 and TRBJ2-3, with D maybe TRBD2 (5 bases). Per the germline V gene, CDR1 is SGHNT and CDR2 is YENEEA. This CDR3 comprises 17 residues. Trimming left V 5 bases short and J 6 bases short, with 24 bases between. CDR3 loop: CASSPSLGAGDWDTQYF. The CDR3 coding sequence is TGTGCCAGCAGCCCGAGTCTGGGCGCGGGTGATTGGGATACGCAGTATTTT.

The rearrangement links TRBV5-1 to TRBJ2-1; possible D gene TRBD1, 6 bases. Germline-derived CDR1 and CDR2 are SGHRS and YFSETQ. V lost 7 bases, J lost 9 bases, and 11 bases lay in between. The CDR3 is 11 amino acids. In nucleotides, the CDR3 is TGCGCCAGCGGGGGCGAGGTTGAGCAGTTCTTC. It is translated as CASGGEVEQFF.

This sequence joins TRBV7-2 and TRBJ1-2; D is possibly TRBD1 (5 bases). This CDR3 is 14 amino acids long. Germline CDR1 and CDR2: SGHTA and FQGNSA. The V end was cut by 4 bases, the J end by 8 bases, with 17 bases between. This chain's CDR3 is CASSSWAGIEGYTF. The CDR3 DNA follows: TGTGCCAGCAGCTCCTGGGCAGGGATTGAGGGCTACACCTTC. The complete variable domain, with remaining parts taken from reference TRBV7-2 and TRBJ1-2, reads GAGVSQSPSNKVTEKGKDVELRCDPISGHTALYWYRQSLGQGLEFLIYFQGNSAPDKSGLPSDRFSAERTGGSVSTLTIQRTQQEDSAVYLCASSSWAGIEGYTFGSGTRLTVV.

This clone was observed a single time. The genes are TRBV30 and TRBJ2-5; D uncertain. The CDR3 is made up of 13 amino acids. Germline V gives CDR1 GTSNPN, CDR2 SVGIG (reference sequence). Trimming left V 2 bases short and J 8 bases short, with 15 bases between. This chain's CDR3 is CAWSPDVPETQYF. In DNA, the CDR3 is TGTGCCTGGAGTCCAGACGTTCCTGAAACCCAGTACTTC.